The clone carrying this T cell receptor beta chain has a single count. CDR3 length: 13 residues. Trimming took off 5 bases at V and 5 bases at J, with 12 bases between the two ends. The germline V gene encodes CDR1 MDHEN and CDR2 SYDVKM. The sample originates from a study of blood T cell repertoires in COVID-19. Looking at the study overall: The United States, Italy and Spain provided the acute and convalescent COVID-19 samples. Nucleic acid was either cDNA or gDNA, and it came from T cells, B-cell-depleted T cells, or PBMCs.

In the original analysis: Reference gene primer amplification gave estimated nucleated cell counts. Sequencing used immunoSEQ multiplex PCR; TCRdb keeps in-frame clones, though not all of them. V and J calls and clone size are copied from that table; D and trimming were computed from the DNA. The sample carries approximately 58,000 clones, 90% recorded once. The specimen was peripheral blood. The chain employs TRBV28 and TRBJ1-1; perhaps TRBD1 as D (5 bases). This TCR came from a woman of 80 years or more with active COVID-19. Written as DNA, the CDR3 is TGTGCCAGCAGTCAAGCAAGGGGAACTGAAGCTTTCTTT. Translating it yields CASSQARGTEAFF.